The 14 T cell receptor beta chains listed next were all sequenced from one sample in a study of breast tumors, draining lymph nodes, adjacent tissues. Breast cancer patients provided tissue from their axillary draining lymph nodes. One entry per CDR3 protein, called by TCRdb with MiXCR from the multiplex PCR reads. The sample has 150,000 to 200,000 distinct CDR3 sequences; approximately 33% are singletons. Sequencing was carried out using axillary lymph node tissue. The receptors here all came from a female donor with breast cancer. Some clones in this sample may be carry-over from other donors' samples.

This clonotype was detected ten times or more. J is TRBJ2-7 and V is TRBV19, with TRBD1 matching over 8 bases. The CDR3 totals 14 residues. The V segment lost 6 bases and the J segment 6 bases; nucleotides outside the gene matches: 10. CDR1 and CDR2 from the germline V gene are LNHDA and SQIVND (reference sequence). In DNA, the CDR3 is TGTGCCAGTAGGGAGACAGGGGCTTCCCTCGAGCAGTACTTC. It translates to CASRETGASLEQYF.

V and J are TRBV7-2 and TRBJ2-7, with D perhaps TRBD2 (5 bases). The ends were cut back, 4 bases at V and 6 bases at J, with 13 bases in the middle. This CDR3 spans 13 amino acids. Germline CDR1 SGHTA, CDR2 FQGNSA. In DNA form, the CDR3 reads TGTGCCAGCAGCTCCCCGGGAAGGCGCGAGCAGTACTTC. Protein product: CASSSPGRREQYF.

This clonotype has a count of ten or more. The rearrangement links TRBV9 to TRBJ1-2, with a weak D call TRBD1 (5 bases). Trimming pared 4 bases from V and 4 bases from J, leaving 14 bases between. The germline V gene has CDR1 SGDLS and CDR2 YYNGEE. The CDR3 consists of 14 residues. This CDR3 is CASSLTWGSYGYTF. In nucleotides, the CDR3 is TGTGCCAGCAGCCTGACGTGGGGGTCCTATGGCTACACCTTC. Full variable domain (rest looked up from reference TRBV9 and TRBJ1-2): DSGVTQTPKHLITATGQRVTLRCSPRSGDLSVYWYQQSLDQGLQFLIQYYNGEERAKGNILERFSAQQFPDLHSELNLSSLELGDSALYFCASSLTWGSYGYTFGSGTRLTVV.

As for this clonotype: Given a much more abundant clone one base away, this may be a read error. The genes are TRBV7-3 and TRBJ2-1; the match to TRBD1 covers 7 bases. Looked up from germline, CDR1 is SGHTA and CDR2 is FQGTGA. J lost 4 bases, V lost 8 bases, and 11 bases had no gene match. There are 15 residues in the CDR3. The CDR3 loop reads CASGSQQGPYNEQFF. The CDR3 DNA follows: TGTGCCAGCGGCTCTCAACAGGGGCCTTACAATGAGCAGTTCTTC.

This clonotype was counted a few times. It may be a read error: a sequence one base away is much more abundant. The chain employs TRBV20-1 and TRBJ2-1; the D is unclear. This CDR3 is 12 amino acids long. Per germline, CDR1 DFQATT and CDR2 SNEGSKA (reference sequence). The CDR3 nucleotides are TGCAGTGCTTCTGGCTCCTACAATGAGCCGTTCTTC. Amino acids: CSASGSYNEPFF.

In its sample, this clonotype was seen many times. J is TRBJ1-2 and V is TRBV6-6; a weak D match, TRBD1 (5 bases). Germline loops: CDR1 MNHNY, CDR2 SVGAGI (reference sequence). Trimming cost V 6 bases and J 0 bases, with 20 bases left between them. The CDR3 consists of 17 residues. CDR3 DNA sequence: TGTGCCAGCAGGACTAGGACACCTACCATCCCTAACTATGGCTACACCTTC. Translated: CASRTRTPTIPNYGYTF.

This CDR3 is CASSQERGTDTQYF. In nucleotides, the CDR3 is TGTGCCAGCAGCCAAGAGCGGGGTACAGATACGCAGTATTTT. The rearrangement links TRBV4-2 to TRBJ2-3; tentative D call: TRBD2 (6 bases). Germline V gene data show CDR1 as LGHNA and CDR2 as YNFKEQ. The CDR3 runs to 14 residues. V was cut by 0 bases and J by 3 bases, with 7 bases left in between.

This clonotype was counted between two and nine times. This chain links TRBV6-1 with TRBJ2-7, with a tentative D call TRBD2 (7 bases). This CDR3 is built from 14 residues. Trimming stripped 8 bases from V and 0 bases from J, with 14 bases between. Per germline, CDR1 MNHNS and CDR2 SASEGT. In nucleotides, the CDR3 is TGTGCCAGCGGGGGGGAGGGGGGCTCCTACGAGCAGTACTTC. It translates to CASGGEGGSYEQYF.

Many counts were recorded for this clonotype. V gene TRBV6-5 combines with J gene TRBJ1-2; D might be TRBD1 (5 bases). The V end was cut by 7 bases, the J end by 1 base, with 13 bases between. The CDR3 sequence is 14 residues long. Looked up from germline, CDR1 is MNHEY and CDR2 is SVGAGI. CDR3 protein: CASTSGQDNYGYTF. The CDR3 bases are TGTGCCAGCACCTCAGGGCAGGATAACTATGGCTACACCTTC.

This chain links TRBV11-1 with TRBJ1-1; 8 bases are shared with TRBD1. This CDR3 region has 18 residues. Germline CDR1 and CDR2: SGHAT and FQDESV (reference sequence). V shed 5 bases and J 0 bases; nucleotides not matched to a gene: 14. CDR3 DNA sequence: TGTGCCAGCAGCGTAGTTTCCGGGACAGGTAGCATGAACACTGAAGCTTTCTTT. Translating it yields CASSVVSGTGSMNTEAFF.

This clonotype was counted many times. V and J are TRBV19 and TRBJ2-5, with 10 nucleotides matching TRBD2. The CDR3 spans 15 residues. Germline CDR1 reads LNHDA; CDR2 reads SQIVND (reference sequence). The V segment lost 3 bases and the J segment 3 bases; nucleotides outside the gene matches: 4. The CDR3 is CASSMGTSAKETQYF. CDR3 bases: TGTGCCAGTAGTATGGGGACTAGCGCTAAAGAGACCCAGTACTTC.

This clonotype was detected only a few times. The chain is built from TRBV4-2 and TRBJ2-1, with 12 bases matching TRBD2. Germline CDR1 is LGHNA and CDR2 is YNFKEQ. CDR3 size: 16 residues. Trimming at V came to 3 bases and at J to 9 bases, leaving 9 bases not matched to a gene. CDR3 DNA sequence: TGTGCCAGCAGCCAGGACCTAGCGGGGGGGTACGGTGAGCAGTTCTTC. Amino acid sequence: CASSQDLAGGYGEQFF.

About this clonotype itself: Compared with germline, one end of the junction differs, possibly owing to a read error. This chain links TRBV20-1 with TRBJ2-5; D gene unclear. The CDR3 totals 12 residues. Looked up from germline, CDR1 is DFQATT and CDR2 is SNEGSKA (reference sequence). This CDR3 reads CSVRTEQETQHF. DNA of the CDR3: TGCAGTGTGCGGACGGAGCAAGAGACCCAGCACTTC.

The V gene is TRBV12-3 or TRBV12-4, the J gene TRBJ2-6, with TRBD2 matching over 7 bases. V gave up 6 bases and J gave up 4 bases; unmatched junction bases: 9. The CDR3 covers 16 residues. The CDR3 is CASSDQPTSGANVLTF. Here the CDR3 DNA reads TGTGCCAGCAGCGATCAGCCGACTAGCGGGGCCAACGTCCTGACTTTC.